This section outlines one T cell receptor beta chain sequence together with its context. Its target is unknown. This entry belongs to a study of cytomegalovirus exposure and HLA in healthy donors. Study details: Earlier, fewer than 130 million unique TCR beta sequences were recovered from some 200 million T cells by an analysis.

General study points: Clonal expansion was found to be greater in HLA-associated TCR beta chains than in equally common others in a later analysis. Most TCR sequences were rare, but some public TCRs occurred in many donors. In terms of immune exposure information, only CMV serostatus was available.

The primer mix had 60 Vbeta and 13 Jbeta primers. Profiled with immunoSEQ multiplex PCR; TCRdb holds only in-frame clones, not every one. Counted here are more than 90,000 clones, around 83% occurring once; the ten biggest clones make up 3% to 4%. In germline, CDR1 is MNHEY, CDR2 SMNVEV (reference sequence). The germline V and J ends were trimmed by 3 bases and 3 bases, with 12 bases remaining between them. This CDR3 has 15 amino acids. This TCR was sampled from a man aged 30-40 years in good health and CMV-seronegative. The chain uses TRBV27 and TRBJ1-3; D possibly corresponds to TRBD1 (6 bases). The source material was PBMCs. The chain's CDR3 is CASSFGRDIGNTIYF. DNA of the CDR3: TGTGCCAGCAGTTTTGGCCGGGACATTGGAAACACCATATATTTT.